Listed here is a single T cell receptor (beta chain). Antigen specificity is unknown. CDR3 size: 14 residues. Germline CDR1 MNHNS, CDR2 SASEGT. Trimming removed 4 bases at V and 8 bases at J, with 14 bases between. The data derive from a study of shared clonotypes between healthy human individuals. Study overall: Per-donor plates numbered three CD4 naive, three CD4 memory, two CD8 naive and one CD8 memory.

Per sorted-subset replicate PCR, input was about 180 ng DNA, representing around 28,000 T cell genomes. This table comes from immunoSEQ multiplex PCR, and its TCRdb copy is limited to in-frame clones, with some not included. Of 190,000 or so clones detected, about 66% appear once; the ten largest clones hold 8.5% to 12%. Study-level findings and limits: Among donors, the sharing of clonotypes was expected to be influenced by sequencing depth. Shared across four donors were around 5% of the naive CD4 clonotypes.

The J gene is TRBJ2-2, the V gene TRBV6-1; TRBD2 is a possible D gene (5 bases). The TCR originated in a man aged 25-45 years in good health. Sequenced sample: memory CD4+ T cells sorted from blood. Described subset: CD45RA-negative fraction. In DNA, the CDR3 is TGTGCCAGCAGTGTACTAGATTCCCTGGGGGAGCTGTTTTTT. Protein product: CASSVLDSLGELFF.